This TCR beta chain is drawn from a study of shared clonotypes between healthy human individuals. Deep was the level used in running the assay. Method: immunoSEQ multiplex PCR; TCRdb's copy keeps in-frame clones and lacks some. The sample shows over a million clones, about 80% of them seen only once. The CDR3 consists of 13 residues. V lost 3 bases and J 8 bases, leaving 10 bases between the germline ends. Germline-derived CDR1 and CDR2 are MNHEY and SVGAGI. As concerns this clone: The antigen remains unidentified. The sample holds other DNA sequences that translate to the same CDR3.

Regarding the study as a whole: A few donors showed sharing of about 4.6% of naive CD4 clonotypes.

Sequences were obtained from memory CD4+ T cells sorted from blood. The subset denotes: CD45RA-negative fraction. The chain is built from TRBV6-5 and TRBJ2-2, with D unclear. The TCR sequence derives from a man younger than 35 in good health. CDR3 nucleotides: TGTGCCAGCAGTTATTTTTCCGCGGGGGAGCTGTTTTTT. This gives the protein CASSYFSAGELFF.